These 19 T cell receptor beta chains were all obtained from the same sample, sequenced in a study of blood T cell repertoires in COVID-19. The protocol was immunoSEQ multiplex PCR, while the TCRdb copy is restricted to in-frame clones and leaves out a portion. Among almost 200,000 clones listed, around four fifths were seen once. The sample comprised peripheral blood. The receptors shown here come from a man aged 55 to 70 with COVID-19, enrolled during active disease.

The J gene is TRBJ1-2, the V gene TRBV27, with 7 bases fitting TRBD1. J was trimmed by 5 bases and V by 3 bases; bases with no gene match: 9. CDR1 and CDR2 (germline): MNHEY, SMNVEV (reference sequence). The CDR3 length is 15 residues. CDR3 loop: CASSFVPPGGYGYTF. The CDR3 DNA reads as TGTGCCAGCAGTTTCGTGCCGCCAGGGGGATATGGCTACACCTTC.

The chain carries TRBV4-2 and TRBJ2-5; 7 bases agree with TRBD2. V dropped 3 bases and J dropped 5; count of bases not matched to a gene: 12. Germline V gives CDR1 LGHNA, CDR2 YNFKEQ. The CDR3 loop spans 16 amino acids. This CDR3 reads CASSQGGLGSSETQYF. In DNA, the CDR3 is TGTGCCAGCAGCCAGGGTGGACTAGGGTCTAGTGAGACCCAGTACTTC.

The genes are TRBV9 and TRBJ2-1, with D possibly being TRBD1 (6 bases). Germline-derived CDR1 and CDR2 are SGDLS and YYNGEE. This CDR3 region has 15 residues. Trimming left V 0 bases short and J 6 bases short, with 13 bases between. This chain's CDR3 is CASSVATSGVNEQFF. In DNA, the CDR3 is TGTGCCAGCAGCGTAGCTACCTCAGGGGTCAATGAGCAGTTCTTC.

The gene calls are TRBV4-2 and TRBJ1-4; D not resolved. The CDR3 runs 15 residues. V was cut by 3 bases and J by 2 bases, with 10 bases left in between. CDR1 and CDR2 from the germline V gene are LGHNA and YNFKEQ. The CDR3 sequence is CASSHPPGTNEKLFF. The CDR3 bases are TGTGCCAGCAGCCATCCCCCGGGGACTAATGAAAAACTGTTTTTT.

The genes are TRBV29-1 and TRBJ2-2; no reliable D call. V dropped 1 base and J dropped 6 bases, with 9 bases sitting between them. Germline-derived CDR1 and CDR2 are SQVTM and ANQGSEA. This CDR3 spans 13 amino acids. The CDR3 reads CSVEGATPGELFF. The CDR3 DNA reads as TGCAGCGTTGAAGGGGCTACCCCCGGGGAGCTGTTTTTT.

This rearrangement joins TRBV30 to TRBJ1-1; D perhaps matches TRBD1 (5 bases). The CDR3 spans 16 residues. Germline V gene sequence: CDR1 GTSNPN, CDR2 SVGIG (reference sequence). V lost 2 bases, J lost 0 bases, and 16 bases lay in between. CDR3 DNA sequence: TGTGCCTGGAGTCCAGGACACCAAATGATGAACACTGAAGCTTTCTTT. Its translation is CAWSPGHQMMNTEAFF.

The chain links TRBV19 to TRBJ1-5; TRBD1 matches at 11 bases. The CDR3 loop spans 16 amino acids. The V segment lost 5 bases and the J segment 3 bases; nucleotides outside the gene matches: 6. CDR1 and CDR2 (germline): LNHDA, SQIVND (reference sequence). The CDR3 spells CASSSWTGGYNQPQHF. Here the CDR3 DNA reads TGTGCCAGTAGTTCCTGGACAGGGGGCTACAATCAGCCCCAGCATTTT.

The genes are TRBV18 and TRBJ2-1, with a tentative D call TRBD2 (5 bases). V lost 4 bases and J 6 bases, leaving 19 bases between the germline ends. Looked up from germline, CDR1 is KGHSH and CDR2 is LQKENI. The CDR3 is 16 amino acids. The CDR3, as DNA: TGTGCCAGCTCACTTTCCCCGGGGTACCGCTCCAATGAGCAGTTCTTC. Translating gives CASSLSPGYRSNEQFF.

V usage is TRBV10-3 and J usage is TRBJ1-2; TRBD1 is a possible D gene (6 bases). Per the germline V gene, CDR1 is ENHRY and CDR2 is SYGVKD. The germline V and J ends were trimmed by 11 bases and 4 bases, with 14 bases remaining between them. The CDR3 is 12 residues long. The CDR3 reads CASQGSSYGYTF. In DNA, the CDR3 is TGTGCCTCACAGGGATCGAGCTATGGCTACACCTTC.

The J gene is TRBJ1-2, the V gene TRBV5-8; D is possibly TRBD1 (6 bases). Germline V gene sequence: CDR1 SGHTS, CDR2 YDEGEE. V was shortened by 0 bases and J by 4 bases, with 7 bases between the two germline ends. The CDR3 sequence is 13 residues long. CDR3 sequence: CASSLGRGYGYTF. Here the CDR3 DNA reads TGTGCCAGCAGCTTGGGCAGGGGCTATGGCTACACCTTC.

A single count supports this clone. The chain recombines TRBV13 with TRBJ1-2; TRBD1 aligns across 7 bases. The CDR3 length is 13 residues. Trimming took 4 bases from V and 6 from J; bases not matched to a gene: 5. Germline-derived CDR1 and CDR2 are PRHDT and FYEKMQ (reference sequence). In DNA form, the CDR3 reads TGTGCCAGCAGCTACCGGGACAGCAATGGCTACACCTTC. Protein product: CASSYRDSNGYTF.

The V call is TRBV5-4, the J call TRBJ2-3; 9 bases are shared with TRBD2. The CDR3 consists of 15 residues. CDR1 is SGHNT, CDR2 YYREEE, per germline (reference sequence). Trimming took 1 base from V and 4 from J; bases not matched to a gene: 4. CDR3 coding DNA: TGTGCCAGCAGCTTGACTAGCGGGTATTCAGATACGCAGTATTTT. Its protein product is CASSLTSGYSDTQYF.

This chain links TRBV6-1 with TRBJ1-2, with D possibly TRBD1 on 6 matching bases. Trimming removed 2 bases from V and 3 bases from J, with 10 bases in between. Germline-derived CDR1 and CDR2 are MNHNS and SASEGT. The CDR3 totals 14 residues. CDR3 in amino acids: CASSERGADYGYTF. CDR3 DNA: TGTGCCAGCAGTGAACGGGGGGCTGACTATGGCTACACCTTC.

CDR3 residues: CASSYDLGQAFYGYTF. DNA of the CDR3: TGTGCCAGCAGCTATGACCTTGGACAGGCTTTCTATGGCTACACCTTC. The V call is TRBV7-9, the J call TRBJ1-2; 7 bases map to TRBD1. V shed 4 bases and J 4 bases; nucleotides not matched to a gene: 12. CDR3 length equals 16 residues. CDR1 and CDR2 from the germline V gene are SEHNR and FQNEAQ (reference sequence).

The rearrangement uses TRBV27 and TRBJ2-3, with D possibly being TRBD1 (6 bases). Germline V gives CDR1 MNHEY, CDR2 SMNVEV (reference sequence). Trimming pared 6 bases from V and 4 bases from J, leaving 11 bases between. The CDR3 sequence is 13 residues long. CDR3 bases: TGTGCCAGCAGGACAGGAGATCCAGATACGCAGTATTTT. Translating it yields CASRTGDPDTQYF.

This chain connects TRBV11-2 to TRBJ1-1, with D unclear. Germline V gene sequence: CDR1 SGHAT, CDR2 FQNNGV. Trimming took 3 bases from V and 4 from J, leaving 6 bases between them. CDR3 length equals 12 residues. CDR3 in amino acids: CASSFPFTEAFF. In nucleotides, the CDR3 is TGTGCCAGCAGCTTTCCTTTCACTGAAGCTTTCTTT.

The chain recombines TRBV30 with TRBJ1-2; 7 bases line up with TRBD1. CDR1 and CDR2 (germline): GTSNPN, SVGIG (reference sequence). The trim removed 0 bases at V and 8 bases at J, leaving 6 bases unmatched. CDR3 size: 13 residues. The CDR3 DNA sequence: TGTGCCTGGAGTGTAGACAGGGCAGGGGGCTACACCTTC. Residues: CAWSVDRAGGYTF. Filled out from reference TRBV30 and TRBJ1-2, the complete variable domain reads SQTIHQWPATLVQPVGSPLSLECTVEGTSNPNLYWYRQAAGRGLQLLFYSVGIGQISSEVPQNLSASRPQDRQFILSSKKLLLSDSGFYLCAWSVDRAGGYTFGSGTRLTVV.

V is TRBV30 and J is TRBJ2-5; 11 bases line up with TRBD2. The germline CDR1 and CDR2 sequences are GTSNPN and SVGIG (reference sequence). This CDR3 has 16 residues. V shed 3 bases and J 1 base; nucleotides not matched to a gene: 7. CDR3 sequence: CAWSFTGTSGQETQYF. In DNA, the CDR3 is TGTGCCTGGAGCTTTACCGGGACTAGCGGCCAAGAGACCCAGTACTTC. Combining the CDR3 with reference TRBV30 and TRBJ2-5 gives the whole variable domain SQTIHQWPATLVQPVGSPLSLECTVEGTSNPNLYWYRQAAGRGLQLLFYSVGIGQISSEVPQNLSASRPQDRQFILSSKKLLLSDSGFYLCAWSFTGTSGQETQYFGPGTRLLVL.

The J gene is TRBJ1-1, the V gene TRBV7-2, with no clear D. The length of the CDR3 is 11 residues. V was clipped by 6 bases and J by 2 bases, with 4 bases between them. Germline V CDR1 and CDR2: SGHTA, FQGNSA. Written as DNA, the CDR3 is TGTGCCAGCAGTCTTAACACTGAAGCTTTCTTT. Protein sequence: CASSLNTEAFF.